Presented here are 7 T cell receptor beta chains from one specimen sequenced in a study of Ad26.COV2.S vaccination and SARS-CoV-2 variants. TCRdb's table, derived via immunoSEQ multiplex PCR, lists solely in-frame clones and lacks some. The sample includes around 420,000 clones, more than 75% of them seen just once. Treatment: some 20 received Ad26.COV2.S at low or high dose, single or two shots; about 5 received placebo; per-sample allocation not given. The samples were gathered on day 63 after the first injection of vaccine or placebo. Specimen: peripheral blood, collected in a trial of Ad26.COV2.S vaccine versus placebo. Receptors were obtained from a person between 18 and 60 years old who received the Ad26.COV2.S COVID-19 vaccine or a placebo.

This clone was seen only once. This chain joins TRBV6-2 or TRBV6-3 and TRBJ2-7; D ambiguous. This CDR3 is 13 amino acids long. CDR1 is MNHEY and CDR2 is SVGEGT in the germline V gene. V shed 4 bases and J shed 3 bases, with 10 bases lying between them. CDR3 sequence reads: CASSFGPNYEQYF. The CDR3 nucleotides read TGTGCCAGCAGTTTCGGGCCGAACTACGAGCAGTACTTC.

This clone was detected once. The same CDR3 can be traced to other DNA sequences in this sample. The J gene is TRBJ2-5, the V gene TRBV5-1; 8 bases map to TRBD1. Germline V CDR1 and CDR2: SGHRS, YFSETQ. The trim removed 4 bases at V and 3 bases at J, leaving 5 bases unmatched. The CDR3 has 14 residues. The CDR3 loop reads CASSVGTGEETQYF. CDR3 nucleotides: TGCGCCAGCAGCGTAGGGACAGGTGAAGAGACCCAGTACTTC.

The V call is TRBV9, the J call TRBJ2-5; TRBD1 aligns across 9 bases. Germline V gene data show CDR1 as SGDLS and CDR2 as YYNGEE. The CDR3 has 16 amino acids. V trimming: 3 bases; J trimming: 2 bases; junction bases outside the gene matches: 8. The CDR3 DNA reads as TGTGCCAGCAGCGCATACAGGGGGCGGCCACAAGAGACCCAGTACTTC. Encoded protein: CASSAYRGRPQETQYF.

This rearrangement joins TRBV15 to TRBJ2-7; a possible D gene is TRBD2 (6 bases). This CDR3 is built from 14 residues. The germline V and J ends were trimmed by 5 bases and 5 bases, with 16 bases remaining between them. Per germline, CDR1 LNHNV and CDR2 YYDKDF (reference sequence). The DNA of the CDR3 is TGTGCCACCAGCCCTGGAGGGACGGCCGACGAGCAGTACTTC. Translated, it gives CATSPGGTADEQYF.

This chain connects TRBV6-1 to TRBJ2-4; D is undetermined. This CDR3 has 15 amino acids. Germline values: CDR1 MNHNS, CDR2 SASEGT. V lost 3 bases to trimming and J lost 1 base, with 10 bases between them. The CDR3 loop is CASSEVKAAKNIQYF. As DNA, the CDR3 is TGTGCCAGCAGTGAGGTGAAGGCCGCCAAAAACATTCAGTACTTC.

The genes are TRBV5-5 and TRBJ2-3, with 7 bases identical to TRBD2. This CDR3 is built from 17 residues. V was pared by 2 bases and J by 2 bases, with 11 bases of the junction left unmatched. Germline lookup yields CDR1 SGHKS and CDR2 YYEKEE (reference sequence). The CDR3 spells CASSFKPPGTTTDTQYF. In DNA form, the CDR3 reads TGTGCCAGCAGCTTTAAACCCCCAGGGACTACCACAGATACGCAGTATTTT.

This chain links TRBV5-1 with TRBJ2-7; 7 bases align to TRBD1. Trimming cost V 4 bases and J 3 bases; bases outside gene matches: 4. The CDR3 length is 13 residues. Germline CDR1 SGHRS, CDR2 YFSETQ. The CDR3 is CASSTGQSYEQYF. The CDR3, as DNA: TGCGCCAGCAGCACGGGACAGAGCTACGAGCAGTACTTC.